This passage covers 24 T cell receptor beta chains from one sample sequenced in a study of human T cells and chemical hapten exposure (dated by TCRdb to the early 2020s). The library relied on RACE. Sequenced using a NextSeq 500. The raw public reads went through TCRdb reprocessing: fastp at Q25, MiXCR clone calling, in-frame beta chains kept. All rows with the same CDR3 protein become a single entry with the most common DNA and genes. The sample records 280,000 or so distinct CDR3 sequences, roughly 7.4% of which are singletons. The ten largest clones capture 1.2% of the sample. The sample's time point label, decoded: pre-sensitization, week 0. The sample's treatment or condition, from its label and the paper: therapeutic diphenylcyclopropenone sensitization with weekly scalp DPC. The input for sequencing was whole blood, taken in connection with sensitization to the hapten diphenylcyclopropenone (DPC). These receptors all come from a man between 18 and 29 years old with alopecia areata. Some clones in this sample may be carry-over from other donors' samples.

This clonotype has just a few counts. The chain carries TRBV7-9 and TRBJ1-6, with unresolved D. The ends were cut back, 5 bases at V and 3 bases at J, with 11 bases in the middle. The CDR3 spans 15 residues. Germline V gene lookup returns CDR1 SEHNR and CDR2 FQNEAQ (reference sequence). The CDR3 bases are TGTGCCAGCAGCCGGCGGACGGGCTATAATTCACCCCTCCACTTT. Its translation is CASSRRTGYNSPLHF.

This clonotype occurred a few times. J is TRBJ2-5 and V is TRBV12-5, with D perhaps matching TRBD1 or TRBD2 (5 bases each). From germline, CDR1 is LGHNT and CDR2 FRNRAP. The CDR3 consists of 14 residues. Between the trimmed V and J ends, which lost 7 bases and 7 bases, there was a span of 19 bases. In DNA form, the CDR3 reads TGTGCTAGTGCCCTGGTGGGGGTAGAGGGGACCCAGTACTTC. This encodes CASALVGVEGTQYF. The full variable domain, with the rest looked up from reference TRBV12-5 and TRBJ2-5, is DARVTQTPRHKVTEMGQEVTMRCQPILGHNTVFWYRQTMMQGLELLAYFRNRAPLDDSGMPKDRFSAEMPDATLATLKIQPSEPRDSAVYFCASALVGVEGTQYFGPGTRLLVL.

This clonotype came up a few times. J is TRBJ2-2 and V is TRBV6-5; the match to TRBD2 covers 7 bases. The germline V gene encodes CDR1 MNHEY and CDR2 SVGAGI. J gave up 4 bases and V 7 bases, and 6 bases lay outside the gene matches. The CDR3 totals 14 residues. The CDR3 protein is CASISGGGTGELFF. The CDR3 nucleotides are TGTGCCAGCATTTCGGGGGGAGGCACCGGGGAGCTGTTTTTT.

This clonotype was detected ten times or more. The chain carries TRBV20-1 and TRBJ2-3; tentative D call: TRBD2 (7 bases). The CDR3 length is 14 residues. The germline gives CDR1 DFQATT, CDR2 SNEGSKA (reference sequence). The DNA of the CDR3 is TGCAGCCCAGGGGCTAGCGGAAGCACAGATACGCAGTATTTT. Protein: CSPGASGSTDTQYF.

This clonotype was observed at least ten times. The chain uses TRBV6-5 and TRBJ1-4, with D possibly being TRBD1 (6 bases). The CDR3 totals 15 residues. Germline CDR1 and CDR2: MNHEY and SVGAGI. The ends were cut back, 7 bases at V and 7 bases at J, with 19 bases in the middle. CDR3: CASTPGGGTGEKLFF. The CDR3 coding sequence is TGTGCCAGCACCCCTGGGGGGGGCACGGGTGAAAAACTGTTTTTT.

This clonotype appeared many times. The rearrangement uses TRBV6-1 and TRBJ1-1; 9 nucleotides agree with TRBD1. CDR3 length equals 15 residues. The V and J ends lost 0 bases and 5 bases, in that order; junction bases with no gene match: 4. The germline gives CDR1 MNHNS, CDR2 SASEGT. The CDR3 region has the DNA TGTGCCAGCAGTGAAGCTACAGGGGGCCTGACTGAAGCTTTCTTT. As protein: CASSEATGGLTEAFF.

This chain uses TRBV29-1 with TRBJ2-5; 9 nucleotides agree with TRBD1. Trimming took 7 bases from V and 5 from J; bases not matched to a gene: 8. Germline assignment: CDR1 SQVTM and CDR2 ANQGSEA. The CDR3 totals 13 residues. CDR3 sequence: CSAWDRAGETQYF. CDR3 nucleotide sequence: TGCAGCGCCTGGGACAGGGCTGGGGAGACCCAGTACTTC.

The chain recombines TRBV12-3 or TRBV12-4 with TRBJ1-6, with TRBD1 matching 7 bases. Unmatched junction bases numbered 6, after V lost 2 bases and J lost 2 bases. The CDR3 length is 17 residues. The CDR3 DNA is TGTGCCAGCAGTTTACTAAACAGGGGAGCCTATAATTCACCCCTCCACTTT. It specifies CASSLLNRGAYNSPLHF.

This clonotype was found a few times. V is TRBV6-1 and J is TRBJ2-2; a possible D gene is TRBD1 (6 bases). The CDR3 runs to 15 residues. Germline CDR1 and CDR2: MNHNS and SASEGT. Trimming left V 6 bases short and J 4 bases short, with 15 bases between. CDR3 amino acids: CASSLPGHSTGELFF. The CDR3 DNA is TGTGCCAGCAGCTTACCGGGACACTCCACCGGGGAGCTGTTTTTT.

In its sample, this clonotype was seen a few times. The chain has TRBV15 and TRBJ2-3; D is perhaps TRBD2 (5 bases). CDR3 length equals 17 residues. The ends were cut back, 1 base at V and 1 base at J, with 15 bases in the middle. Germline loops: CDR1 LNHNV, CDR2 YYDKDF (reference sequence). CDR3 sequence: CATSRARTLTRTDTQYF. CDR3 bases: TGTGCCACCAGCAGAGCCCGGACTTTAACTCGCACAGATACGCAGTATTTT.

This clonotype was observed a handful of times. This chain joins TRBV29-1 and TRBJ2-5; unclear D gene. Trimming stripped 4 bases from V and 4 bases from J, with 10 bases between. The germline V gene encodes CDR1 SQVTM and CDR2 ANQGSEA. There are 12 residues in the CDR3. The CDR3: CSVASVVETQYF. The CDR3 nucleotides read TGCAGCGTTGCGTCGGTAGTAGAGACCCAGTACTTC. Based on the CDR3 plus reference TRBV29-1 and TRBJ2-5, the full variable domain is SAVISQKPSRDICQRGTSLTIQCQVDSQVTMMFWYRQQPGQSLTLIATANQGSEATYESGFVIDKFPISRPNLTFSTLTVSNMSPEDSSIYLCSVASVVETQYFGPGTRLLVL.

This clonotype was counted a few times. The chain recombines TRBV9 with TRBJ2-3; TRBD2 agrees at 8 bases. Germline trimming cut 0 bases from V and 3 bases from J; bases unmatched to any gene: 6. The V gene's germline CDR1 is SGDLS and CDR2 YYNGEE. The CDR3 extends over 16 amino acids. DNA of the CDR3: TGTGCCAGCAGCGTAGATTTAGCGGGGAAAACAGATACGCAGTATTTT. It translates to CASSVDLAGKTDTQYF.

This sequence joins TRBV11-2 and TRBJ2-5; 16 bases match TRBD2. The germline V gene encodes CDR1 SGHAT and CDR2 FQNNGV. This CDR3 comprises 16 residues. The J segment lost 3 bases and the V segment lost 5 bases, leaving 3 bases of the junction unmatched. CDR3 nucleotides: TGTGCCAGCAGCCGAGGGACTAGCGGGGGGGAAGAGACCCAGTACTTC. Translation gives CASSRGTSGGEETQYF. Full variable domain (missing parts from reference TRBV11-2 and TRBJ2-5): EAGVAQSPRYKIIEKRQSVAFWCNPISGHATLYWYQQILGQGPKLLIQFQNNGVVDDSQLPKDRFSAERLKGVDSTLKIQPAKLEDSAVYLCASSRGTSGGEETQYFGPGTRLLVL.

The J gene is TRBJ2-2, the V gene TRBV5-1; D unclear. In germline, CDR1 is SGHRS, CDR2 YFSETQ. The CDR3 totals 16 residues. Trimming took 0 bases from V and 0 from J, leaving 9 bases between them. The CDR3 loop reads CASSLEARANTGELFF. CDR3 in DNA: TGCGCCAGCAGCTTGGAGGCTAGGGCGAACACCGGGGAGCTGTTTTTT.

The genes are TRBV18 and TRBJ1-6; D not certain. The CDR3 totals 16 residues. Germline V gives CDR1 KGHSH, CDR2 LQKENI. V was clipped by 3 bases and J by 7 bases, with 16 bases between them. CDR3 region: CASSPLEDGENSPLHF. The DNA for the CDR3 is TGTGCCAGCTCACCGCTAGAAGACGGAGAAAATTCACCCCTCCACTTT.

This clonotype was seen a handful of times. The chain uses TRBV11-2 and TRBJ1-6; TRBD1 might be the D (6 bases). The germline V gene encodes CDR1 SGHAT and CDR2 FQNNGV. CDR3 length: 14 amino acids. Trimming cost V 5 bases and J 12 bases, with 17 bases left between them. The CDR3 region is CASSPDTGIRPLHF. CDR3 DNA: TGTGCCAGCAGCCCGGATACAGGGATACGACCCCTCCACTTT. The variable domain in full, with the rest retrieved from reference TRBV11-2 and TRBJ1-6, is EAGVAQSPRYKIIEKRQSVAFWCNPISGHATLYWYQQILGQGPKLLIQFQNNGVVDDSQLPKDRFSAERLKGVDSTLKIQPAKLEDSAVYLCASSPDTGIRPLHFGNGTRLTVT.

J is TRBJ2-3 and V is TRBV10-3; either TRBD1 or TRBD2 may fit D (5 bases each). Germline V gene lookup returns CDR1 ENHRY and CDR2 SYGVKD. V dropped 5 bases and J dropped 3 bases, with 18 bases sitting between them. The CDR3 is made up of 16 amino acids. CDR3 in amino acids: CAISSPGTERTDTQYF. CDR3 sequence (DNA): TGTGCCATCAGTTCCCCCGGGACGGAACGAACAGATACGCAGTATTTT.

The V call is TRBV6-5, the J call TRBJ1-6, with 7 bases matching TRBD1. The germline V gene encodes CDR1 MNHEY and CDR2 SVGAGI. Trimming took 0 bases from V and 6 from J; bases not matched to a gene: 5. There are 16 residues in the CDR3. Here the CDR3 DNA reads TGTGCCAGCAGTTACTCGACAGGGTCTCGTAATTCACCCCTCCACTTT. Protein sequence: CASSYSTGSRNSPLHF.

This clonotype was detected ten times or more. The chain combines TRBV9 with TRBJ1-2; D may be TRBD1 (5 bases). Germline V gives CDR1 SGDLS, CDR2 YYNGEE. V was pared by 0 bases and J by 8 bases, with 20 bases between. The CDR3 spans 16 residues. CDR3 region: CASSVVGGGITGGYTF. The CDR3 region has the DNA TGTGCCAGCAGCGTAGTCGGGGGAGGAATCACCGGAGGCTACACCTTC.

The chain couples TRBV6-5 to TRBJ1-5, with 10 bases that match TRBD1. With 6 bases clipped from V and 5 bases from J, the junction kept 7 bases outside the gene matches. Germline loops: CDR1 MNHEY, CDR2 SVGAGI. CDR3 length: 15 residues. CDR3 nucleotides: TGTGCCAGCAGCCGGACAGGGGGAGCGGATCAGCCCCAGCATTTT. Protein: CASSRTGGADQPQHF.

The chain employs TRBV7-9 and TRBJ1-2; possibly TRBD1 for D (6 bases). V lost 2 bases and J 2 bases, leaving 12 bases between the germline ends. The CDR3 loop spans 15 amino acids. CDR1 is SEHNR, CDR2 FQNEAQ, per germline (reference sequence). Written as DNA, the CDR3 is TGTGCCAGCAGCTTATCCGGACAGACAAACTATGGCTACACCTTC. Translated: CASSLSGQTNYGYTF.

This clonotype showed up just a few times. J is TRBJ1-6 and V is TRBV12-3 or TRBV12-4; D is possibly TRBD1 (5 bases). The CDR3 runs to 15 residues. V was shortened by 6 bases and J by 7 bases, with 16 bases between the two germline ends. CDR3 sequence (DNA): TGTGCCAGCAGCAAAACCGCGACAGAGAATTCACCCCTCCACTTT. It encodes CASSKTATENSPLHF.

The rearrangement joins TRBV7-2 to TRBJ2-3, with 7 bases matching TRBD1. Germline CDR1 and CDR2: SGHTA and FQGNSA. The CDR3 consists of 13 residues. The ends lost 5 bases at V and 4 bases at J; junction bases unmatched: 3. CDR3 protein: CASSTDRADTQYF. DNA for the CDR3: TGTGCCAGCAGCACCGACAGGGCAGATACGCAGTATTTT. The full variable domain, in which reference TRBV7-2 and TRBJ2-3 provide the parts outside the CDR3, is GAGVSQSPSNKVTEKGKDVELRCDPISGHTALYWYRQSLGQGLEFLIYFQGNSAPDKSGLPSDRFSAERTGGSVSTLTIQRTQQEDSAVYLCASSTDRADTQYFGPGTRLTVL.

This clonotype was seen a handful of times. The chain combines TRBV7-9 with TRBJ2-4; D possibly corresponds to TRBD2 (6 bases). Trimming removed 5 bases at V and 0 bases at J, with 17 bases between. There are 17 residues in the CDR3. Germline CDR1 SEHNR, CDR2 FQNEAQ (reference sequence). The CDR3 nucleotides are TGTGCCAGCAGCGCCGTGGGACTTACGCTAGCCAAAAACATTCAGTACTTC. Its translation is CASSAVGLTLAKNIQYF.